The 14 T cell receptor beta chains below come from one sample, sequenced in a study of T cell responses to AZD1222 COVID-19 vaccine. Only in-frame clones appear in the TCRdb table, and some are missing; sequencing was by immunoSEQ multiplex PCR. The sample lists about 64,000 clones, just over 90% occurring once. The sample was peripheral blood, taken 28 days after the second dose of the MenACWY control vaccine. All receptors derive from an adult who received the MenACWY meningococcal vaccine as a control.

The CDR3 nucleotides read TGTGCCAGCGGGACTCAACCGGGACCAAACTATGGCTACACCTTC. This gives the protein CASGTQPGPNYGYTF. The rearrangement links TRBV7-2 to TRBJ1-2; the D gene is possibly TRBD1 (5 bases). The CDR3 loop spans 15 amino acids. V dropped 8 bases and J dropped 2 bases, with 18 bases sitting between them. CDR1 is SGHTA, CDR2 FQGNSA, per germline.

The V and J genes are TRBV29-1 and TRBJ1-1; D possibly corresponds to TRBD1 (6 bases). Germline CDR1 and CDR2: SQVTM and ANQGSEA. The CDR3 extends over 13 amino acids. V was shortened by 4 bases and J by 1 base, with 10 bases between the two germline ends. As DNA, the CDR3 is TGCAGCGTTGCCGGGGGGCAGAACACTGAAGCTTTCTTT. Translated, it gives CSVAGGQNTEAFF.

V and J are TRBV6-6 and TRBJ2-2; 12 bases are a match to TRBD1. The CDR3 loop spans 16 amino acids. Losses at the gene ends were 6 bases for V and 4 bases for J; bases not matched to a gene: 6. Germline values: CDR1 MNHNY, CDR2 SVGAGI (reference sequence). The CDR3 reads CASRWGQGAGTGELFF. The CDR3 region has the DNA TGTGCCAGCAGGTGGGGACAGGGGGCAGGCACCGGGGAGCTGTTTTTT.

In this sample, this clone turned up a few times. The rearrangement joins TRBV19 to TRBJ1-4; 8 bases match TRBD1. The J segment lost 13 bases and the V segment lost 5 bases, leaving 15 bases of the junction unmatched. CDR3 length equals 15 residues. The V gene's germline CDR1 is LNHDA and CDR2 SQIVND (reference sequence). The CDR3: CASSSQGGLLKRLFF. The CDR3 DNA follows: TGTGCCAGTAGTTCACAGGGGGGACTTCTGAAAAGACTGTTTTTT.

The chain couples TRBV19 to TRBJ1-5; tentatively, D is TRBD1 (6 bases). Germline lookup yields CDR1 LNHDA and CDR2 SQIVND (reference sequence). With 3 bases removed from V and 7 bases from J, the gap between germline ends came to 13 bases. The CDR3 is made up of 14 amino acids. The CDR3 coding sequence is TGTGCCAGTAGTATTGTGGGGCAGGGGCAGCCCCAGCATTTT. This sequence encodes CASSIVGQGQPQHF.

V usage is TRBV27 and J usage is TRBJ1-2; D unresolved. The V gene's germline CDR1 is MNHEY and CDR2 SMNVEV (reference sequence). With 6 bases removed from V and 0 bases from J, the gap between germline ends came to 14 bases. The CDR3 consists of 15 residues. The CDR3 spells CASRTLLGANYGYTF. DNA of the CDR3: TGTGCCAGCAGGACCCTTCTCGGGGCTAACTATGGCTACACCTTC.

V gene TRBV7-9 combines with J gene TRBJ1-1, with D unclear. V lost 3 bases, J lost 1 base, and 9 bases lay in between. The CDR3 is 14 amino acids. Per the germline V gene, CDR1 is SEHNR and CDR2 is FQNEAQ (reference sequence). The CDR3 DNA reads TGTGCCAGCAGCTTCAACACAGAGAACACTGAAGCTTTCTTT. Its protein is CASSFNTENTEAFF.

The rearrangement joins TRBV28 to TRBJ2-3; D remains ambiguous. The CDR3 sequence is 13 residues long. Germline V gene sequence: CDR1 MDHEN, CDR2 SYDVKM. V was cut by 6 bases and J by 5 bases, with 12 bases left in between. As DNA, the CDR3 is TGTGCCAGCAGCCGTTCCGGTCAAGATACGCAGTATTTT. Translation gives CASSRSGQDTQYF.

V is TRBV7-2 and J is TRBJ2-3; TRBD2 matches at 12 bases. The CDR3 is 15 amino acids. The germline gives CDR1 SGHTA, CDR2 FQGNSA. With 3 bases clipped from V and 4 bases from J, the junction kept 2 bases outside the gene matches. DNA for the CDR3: TGTGCCAGCAGCTTGACTAGCGGGAGTGCAGATACGCAGTATTTT. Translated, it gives CASSLTSGSADTQYF. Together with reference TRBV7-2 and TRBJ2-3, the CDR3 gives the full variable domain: GAGVSQSPSNKVTEKGKDVELRCDPISGHTALYWYRQSLGQGLEFLIYFQGNSAPDKSGLPSDRFSAERTGGSVSTLTIQRTQQEDSAVYLCASSLTSGSADTQYFGPGTRLTVL.

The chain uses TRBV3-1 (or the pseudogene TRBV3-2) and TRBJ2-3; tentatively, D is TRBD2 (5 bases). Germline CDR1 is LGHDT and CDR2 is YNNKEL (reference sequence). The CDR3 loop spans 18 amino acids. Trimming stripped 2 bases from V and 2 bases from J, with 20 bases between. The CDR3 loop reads CASSQLFEHRGTTDTQYF. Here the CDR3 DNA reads TGTGCCAGCAGCCAACTCTTTGAACACCGGGGTACCACAGATACGCAGTATTTT.

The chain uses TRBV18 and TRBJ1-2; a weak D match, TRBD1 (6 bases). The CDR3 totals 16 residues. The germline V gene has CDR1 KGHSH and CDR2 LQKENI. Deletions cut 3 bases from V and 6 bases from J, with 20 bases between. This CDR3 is CASSPPSSRGSHGYTF. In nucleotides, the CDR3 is TGTGCCAGCTCACCTCCCTCAAGCAGGGGAAGTCATGGCTACACCTTC.

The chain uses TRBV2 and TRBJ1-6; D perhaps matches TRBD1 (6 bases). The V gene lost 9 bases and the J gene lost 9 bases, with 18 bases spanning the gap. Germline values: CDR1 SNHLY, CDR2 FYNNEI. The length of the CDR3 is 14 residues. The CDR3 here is CARGARGQGSPLHF. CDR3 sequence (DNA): TGTGCCAGGGGGGCGAGAGGGCAAGGTTCACCCCTCCACTTT. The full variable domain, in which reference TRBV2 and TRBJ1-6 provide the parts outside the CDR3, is EPEVTQTPSHQVTQMGQEVILRCVPISNHLYFYWYRQILGQKVEFLVSFYNNEISEKSEIFDDQFSVERPDGSNFTLKIRSTKLEDSAMYFCARGARGQGSPLHFGNGTRLTVT.

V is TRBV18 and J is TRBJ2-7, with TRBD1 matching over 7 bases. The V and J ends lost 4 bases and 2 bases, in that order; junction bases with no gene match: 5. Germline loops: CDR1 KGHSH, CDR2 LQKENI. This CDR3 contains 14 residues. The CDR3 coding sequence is TGTGCCAGCTCACACCGGGACAGTCCCTACGAGCAGTACTTC. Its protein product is CASSHRDSPYEQYF.

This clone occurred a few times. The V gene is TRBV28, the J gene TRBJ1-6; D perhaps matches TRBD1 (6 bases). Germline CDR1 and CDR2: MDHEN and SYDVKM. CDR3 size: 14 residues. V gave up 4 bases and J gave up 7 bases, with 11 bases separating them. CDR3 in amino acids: CASSWSGENSPLHF. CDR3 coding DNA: TGTGCCAGCAGTTGGTCAGGGGAGAATTCACCCCTCCACTTT.